This T cell receptor (beta chain) was found in a study of Graves' ophthalmopathy and Graves' hyperthyroidism listed by TCRdb under 2018. Describing the broader study: Peripheral blood was collected at initial diagnosis, prior to any treatment. The study used TCR beta repertoire signatures to distinguish Graves' ophthalmopathy from Graves' hyperthyroidism and to predict progression to ophthalmopathy. In total, approximately 130 blood samples were TCR-sequenced: 43 ophthalmopathy, roughly 80 hyperthyroidism and some 17 hyperthyroidism-to-ophthalmopathy patients. To explore V-J signatures that separate ophthalmopathy from hyperthyroidism, a discovery set of about a hundred patients was enrolled, consisting of 40 to 45 with ophthalmopathy and around 57 with stable hyperthyroidism. An independent validation cohort comprised under 20 hyperthyroidism patients and 15 to 17 patients who later progressed from hyperthyroidism to ophthalmopathy. In five or six hyperthyroidism patients, the T-cell repertoire of thyroid tissue was compared with the T-cell repertoire of blood. Once sampling was done, hyperthyroidism patients were given methimazole at a starting dose of 30 mg daily, while ophthalmopathy patients were given high-dose intravenous methylprednisolone. For training and testing, the 100 or so patients in the discovery cohort were randomly divided in a 7:3 ratio. Beyond this particular receptor, the publication reports: In cross-validation, the 13-signature model distinguished ophthalmopathy from stable hyperthyroidism with approximately 85% sensitivity and around 81% specificity, and in the test set the corresponding values were around 78% and 73%. Sample size was not statistically predetermined, and group allocation was not concealed from the investigators. Among expanded thyroid clonotypes with frequency above 0.001, most also showed up in blood, which suggests that blood repertoires may reflect the thyroid immune response. In validation, the model predicted ophthalmopathy progression with 55% to 71% sensitivity and 72.22% specificity; some twelve predicted patients were CT-confirmed with GO in a median of about 6.2 months.

For repertoire sequencing, TCR beta CDR3 regions were amplified from RNA transcripts. The first round was an RT-PCR using HTBI primers with the Qiagen OneStep RT-PCR kit, and this first round was followed by a second-round multiplex PCR, then size selection and purification. The libraries underwent paired-end sequencing with 100 bp reads on an Illumina HiSeq2000. Concerning the study's data processing: Reads were processed with SOAPnuke, discarding reads with adapters, uncalled bases, mean Phred below 15, or no exact constant-primer or identifier match. High-quality paired reads were merged with COPE v1.2.5. Each unique nucleotide sequence was treated as a clonotype, and MiTCR v1.1 was used to align the clonotypes to the IMGT TRB V, D and J references. The analysis was limited to V-J combinations with a frequency above 0.0001, which together covered approximately 99% of repertoires. A TCR clonal expansion and chaos score per V-J combination was defined as the ratio of F50 clonal expansion to chaos observed in the TCRdist matrix. Welch's t-statistics and random forest were used to reduce features to about a dozen V-J combinations, which were fed into a naive Bayes classifier. The similarity between thyroid and blood repertoires was quantified using the Morisita-Horn index. TCRdb's own reprocessing of the public reads used fastp at Q25 and MiXCR and kept productive beta chains. Each CDR3 protein appears once, grouped with its most common genes and DNA. What appears here as the V and J calls and clone size reflects TCRdb's work, not the paper's. Present in this sample are a few hundred thousand distinct CDR3 sequences, less than 20% of which were seen just once. The ten largest clones take up 5.5% to 7% of the sample.

This clonotype was seen at least ten times. Its antigen specificity is not known. One base away there is no much larger clone; base qualities are not given. A patient counted as having stable hyperthyroidism if there was no progression to ophthalmopathy within 18 months of follow-up. Hyperthyroidism patients were newly diagnosed, were aged 18 to 65 years, and had a disease duration under 2 months. Anyone with other autoimmune diseases, uncontrolled infections, pregnancy or lactation was excluded from the study. Clinical symptoms, serum thyroxine, TRAb, thyroid ultrasound and orbital computed tomography were used for diagnosis. PBMCs were isolated from about 10 ml of fresh peripheral blood by Ficoll-Paque density gradient centrifugation. Total RNA was extracted with Trizol reagent and quality-checked on an Agilent 2100 Bioanalyzer. Inclusive of the bounding cysteine and phenylalanine, the CDR3 is 16 residues long. Just the 48-base CDR3 DNA is kept, in frame starting at base 1. Trimmed from V: 5 bases; trimmed from J: 2 bases; junction bases lacking a gene match: 7.

The chain employs TRBV12-3 or TRBV12-4 and TRBJ2-5; 11 central nucleotides agree with TRBD2. The sample taken for sequencing was peripheral blood. The TCR was taken from a woman aged 18-29 years with stable Graves' hyperthyroidism. Donor details come from another sample of the same person, matched by shared clones. The CDR3 is CASSRPGTSGQETQYF. The nucleotide sequence is given as TGTGCCAGCAGTCGGCCCGGGACTAGCGGACAAGAGACCCAGTACTTC.